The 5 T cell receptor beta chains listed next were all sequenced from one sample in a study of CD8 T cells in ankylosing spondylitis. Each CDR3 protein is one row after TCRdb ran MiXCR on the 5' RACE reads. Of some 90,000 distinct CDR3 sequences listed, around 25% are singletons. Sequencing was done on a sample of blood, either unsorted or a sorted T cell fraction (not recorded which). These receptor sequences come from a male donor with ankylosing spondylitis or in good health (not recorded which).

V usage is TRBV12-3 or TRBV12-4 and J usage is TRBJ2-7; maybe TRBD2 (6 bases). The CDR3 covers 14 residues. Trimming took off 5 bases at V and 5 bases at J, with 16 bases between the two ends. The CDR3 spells CASSRDSPANEQYV. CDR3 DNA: TGTGCCAGCAGTCGGGACTCACCAGCTAACGAGCAGTACGTC.

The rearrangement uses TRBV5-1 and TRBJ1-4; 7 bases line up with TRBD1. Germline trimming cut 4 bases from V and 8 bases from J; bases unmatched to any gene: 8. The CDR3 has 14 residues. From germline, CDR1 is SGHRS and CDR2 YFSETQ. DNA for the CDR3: TGCGCCAGCAGCCCACAGGGGACGGGGGAAAAACTGTTTTTT. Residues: CASSPQGTGEKLFF.

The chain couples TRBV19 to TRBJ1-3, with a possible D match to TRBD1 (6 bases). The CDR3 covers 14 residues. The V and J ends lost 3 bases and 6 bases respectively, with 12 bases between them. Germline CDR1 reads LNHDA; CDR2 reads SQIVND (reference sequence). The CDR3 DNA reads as TGTGCCAGTAGTATCCGGCGACAGGAAAACACCATATATTTT. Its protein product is CASSIRRQENTIYF.

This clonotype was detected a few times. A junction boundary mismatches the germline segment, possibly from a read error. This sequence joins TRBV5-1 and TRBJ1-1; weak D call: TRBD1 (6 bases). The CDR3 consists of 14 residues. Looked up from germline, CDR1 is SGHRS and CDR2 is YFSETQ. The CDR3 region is CASTLAQGNTEAFF. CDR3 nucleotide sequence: TGCGCCAGCACCTTGGCACAGGGAAACACTGAAGCTTTCTTT.

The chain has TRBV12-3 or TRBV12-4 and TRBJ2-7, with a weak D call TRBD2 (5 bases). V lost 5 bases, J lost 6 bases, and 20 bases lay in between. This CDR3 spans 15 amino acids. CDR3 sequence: CASSPQTGGLGEQYF. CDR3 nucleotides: TGTGCCAGCAGTCCCCAGACTGGAGGCCTTGGCGAGCAGTACTTC.